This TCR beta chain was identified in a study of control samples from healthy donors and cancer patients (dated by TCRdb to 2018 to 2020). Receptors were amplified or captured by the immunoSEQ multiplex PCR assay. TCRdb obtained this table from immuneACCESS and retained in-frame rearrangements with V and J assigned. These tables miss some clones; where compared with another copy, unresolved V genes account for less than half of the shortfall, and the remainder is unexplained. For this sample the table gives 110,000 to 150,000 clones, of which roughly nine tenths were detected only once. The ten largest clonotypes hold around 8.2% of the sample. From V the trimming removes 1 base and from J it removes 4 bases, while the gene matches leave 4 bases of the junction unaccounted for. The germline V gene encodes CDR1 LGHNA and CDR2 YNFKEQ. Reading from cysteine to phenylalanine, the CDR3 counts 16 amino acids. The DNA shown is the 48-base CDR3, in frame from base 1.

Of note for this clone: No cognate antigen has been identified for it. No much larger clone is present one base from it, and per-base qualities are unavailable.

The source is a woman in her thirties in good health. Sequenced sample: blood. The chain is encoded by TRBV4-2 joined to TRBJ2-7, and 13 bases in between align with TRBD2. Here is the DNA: TGTGCCAGCAGCCAAGGGGAGGGACTAGCGGGGTACGAGCAGTACTTC. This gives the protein CASSQGEGLAGYEQYF.